One T cell receptor (beta chain) is described in this entry. Its target is not known. The entry originates in a study of blood T cells in healthy people across ages. Next came a second PCR, run for about 6 to 12 cycles, which used a sample-barcoded 5' primer along with a J-beta primer mix. With 12 random nucleotides, a template-switch adaptor tagged each individual cDNA molecule. TCRdb re-called the 5' RACE reads through MiXCR, storing one row per CDR3 protein. The sample shows 700,000 to 850,000 distinct CDR3 sequences, around 34% of them seen only once. Germline lookup yields CDR1 MNHEY and CDR2 SVGAGI. The ends lost 8 bases at V and 1 base at J; junction bases unmatched: 7. CDR3 length: 15 residues. Study results and limitations: Donor CMV infection status was unknown, possibly confounding age-related changes in expanded clonotypes.

The sequenced material came from blood. The rearrangement uses TRBV6-5 and TRBJ2-2; 7 nucleotides align to TRBD2. This clonotype was sampled from a man younger than 30 in good health. In DNA form, the CDR3 reads TGTGCCAGCCTGAGTAGCGGGTTGAACACCGGGGAGCTGTTTTTT. Translation: CASLSSGLNTGELFF.